This T cell receptor (beta chain) appears in the sequencing data of a study of T cell responses to AZD1222 COVID-19 vaccine. Data came from immunoSEQ multiplex PCR; TCRdb stores just in-frame clones and leaves some out. The sample has roughly 140,000 clones, about nine tenths seen once. Study findings and constraints: Nearly half of unique spike-specific TCRs reportedly avoided B.1.351 and B.1.1.7 mutated regions. Sampling that yielded the repertoires occurred only after the peak T cell response. Along spike, vaccine-associated CD4 TCRs were found throughout, with dominance at 160-218 and 743-854.

With regard to this clone: Its antigen is unidentified.

Trimming took 1 base from V and 5 from J, leaving 14 bases between them. The CDR3 runs 15 residues. From germline, CDR1 is SGHVS and CDR2 FNYEAQ. Source: peripheral blood, taken 28 days after the second AZD1222 dose. The V call is TRBV7-6, the J call TRBJ2-5; weak D call: TRBD2 (6 bases). The TCR originated in an adult who received the AZD1222 COVID-19 vaccine. The CDR3 here is CASSLVAELGETQYF. The CDR3 nucleotides are TGTGCCAGCAGCTTAGTAGCGGAGTTGGGGGAGACCCAGTACTTC.